This T cell receptor (beta chain) was sequenced in a study of CD8+ T cells in alopecia areata. cDNA serving as the sequencing template came from extracted, reverse transcribed RNA. Some clones are missing from TCRdb's copy, which holds only in-frame ones; the method was immunoSEQ multiplex PCR. The sample has some 150,000 clones, approximately 59% seen once; the top ten hold 16%. Treatment noted: oral pan-JAK inhibitor, 5-10 mg twice daily. This CDR3 is built from 15 residues. Germline V gene sequence: CDR1 MNHEY, CDR2 SVGAGI. Trimming left V 4 bases short and J 0 bases short, with 13 bases between. The TCR comes from a human donor with alopecia areata. Here the sequenced sample was CD4+ T cells sorted from blood, taken at week 56, from a patient treated with tofacitinib. The V call is TRBV6-5, the J call TRBJ2-7; D might be TRBD2 (5 bases). In nucleotides, the CDR3 is TGTGCCAGCAGTTCAATCGGGGTGGGCTCCTACGAGCAGTACTTC. This gives the protein CASSSIGVGSYEQYF.